The sequence of this T cell receptor (beta chain) was determined in a study of cytomegalovirus exposure and HLA in healthy donors. With respect to this clone: Its antigen remains unknown.

The PCR made use of 60 Vbeta and 13 Jbeta primers. Clones were read by immunoSEQ multiplex PCR, and TCRdb kept only the in-frame ones, dropping some. The table lists around 200,000 clones, around 84% of them singletons. Whole-study findings and limits: The productive fraction for most TCR beta V segments was about 87% or about 30% in an earlier analysis.

Looked up from germline, CDR1 is SEHNR and CDR2 is FQNEAQ (reference sequence). The CDR3 has 13 residues. V dropped 6 bases and J dropped 4; count of bases not matched to a gene: 3. The chain links TRBV7-9 to TRBJ1-2; 9 bases fit TRBD1. Sequenced input: PBMCs. This clonotype was obtained from a girl aged 2-15 years in good health and CMV-seropositive. CDR3 nucleotide sequence: TGTGCCAGCAGTGAGGACAGGGGCTATGGCTACACCTTC. This gives the protein CASSEDRGYGYTF.